A selection of T cell receptor beta chains follows, all from one sample in a study of sequential checkpoint blockade in melanoma. Measured with immunoSEQ multiplex PCR; TCRdb has only the in-frame clones, and not every one. The sample holds tens of thousands of clones, about 88% seen once. The sample consisted of CD8+ T cells sorted from blood (inferred from file names), taken from a patient given nivolumab and ipilimumab in sequence. All receptors derive from a human donor with melanoma. The CDR3 runs from the conserved cysteine through the conserved F or W.

TRBV5-6,TRBJ1-1,CASSGDSSTEAFF
TRBV9,TRBJ2-2,CASSLSGGAGELFF
TRBV18,TRBJ2-1,CASSPSGSRTNEQFF
TRBV27,TRBJ2-3,CASSSPDRGLWDTQYF
TRBV6-5,TRBJ2-1,CASSYFTGLNNEQFF
TRBV4-1,TRBJ2-5,CASSQPRAETQYF
TRBV6-5,TRBJ2-5,CASALSAPPGTQYF
TRBV15,TRBJ1-3,CATGEPQGNTIYF
TRBV15,TRBJ1-1,CATSLDRGKFTEAFF
TRBV11-2,TRBJ2-2,CASQPSGNTGELFF
TRBV10-2,TRBJ2-7,CASSERAGGNSYEQYF
TRBV14,TRBJ2-5,CASSRRSPRTGKETQYF
TRBV6-5,TRBJ1-5,CASSGLAGSNQPQHF
TRBV6-5,TRBJ1-1,CASSAGTGVLTEAFF
TRBV19,TRBJ2-7,CASSSTGYEQYF
TRBV6-1,TRBJ2-3,CASSSRQASTDTQYF
TRBV5-4,TRBJ2-1,CASSLERNEQFF
TRBV27,TRBJ2-1,CASSLGGREVEQFF